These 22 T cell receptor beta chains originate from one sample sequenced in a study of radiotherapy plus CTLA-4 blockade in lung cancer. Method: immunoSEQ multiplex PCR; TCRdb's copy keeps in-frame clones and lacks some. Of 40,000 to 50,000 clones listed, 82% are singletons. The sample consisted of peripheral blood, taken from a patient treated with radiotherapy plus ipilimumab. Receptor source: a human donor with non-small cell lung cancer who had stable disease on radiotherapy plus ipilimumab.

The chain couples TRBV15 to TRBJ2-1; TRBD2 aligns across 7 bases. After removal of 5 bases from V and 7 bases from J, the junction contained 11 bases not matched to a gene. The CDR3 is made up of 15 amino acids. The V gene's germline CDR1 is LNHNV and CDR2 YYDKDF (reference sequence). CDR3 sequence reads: CATSRPLAGLNEQFF. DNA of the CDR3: TGTGCCACCAGCCGGCCGTTAGCGGGCCTAAATGAGCAGTTCTTC.

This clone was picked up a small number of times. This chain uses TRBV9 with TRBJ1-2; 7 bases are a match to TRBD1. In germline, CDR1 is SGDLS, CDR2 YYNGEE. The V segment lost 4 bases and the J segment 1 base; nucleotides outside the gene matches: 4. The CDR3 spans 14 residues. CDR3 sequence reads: CASSPAGGNYGYTF. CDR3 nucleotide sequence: TGTGCCAGCAGCCCCGCAGGGGGTAACTATGGCTACACCTTC.

As DNA, the CDR3 is TGTGCCAGCAGCGACGGACTGCGGCCTGAAGCTTTCTTT. Its protein is CASSDGLRPEAFF. This chain uses TRBV21-1 with TRBJ1-1. TRBV21-1 is described as a pseudogene. This CDR3 has 13 amino acids.

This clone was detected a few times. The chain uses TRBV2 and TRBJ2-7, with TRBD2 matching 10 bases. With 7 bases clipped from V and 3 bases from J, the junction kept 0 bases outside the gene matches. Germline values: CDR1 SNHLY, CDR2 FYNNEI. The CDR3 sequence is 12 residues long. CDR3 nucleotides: TGTGCCAGCAAGCGGGAGGGCTACGAGCAGTACTTC. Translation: CASKREGYEQYF.

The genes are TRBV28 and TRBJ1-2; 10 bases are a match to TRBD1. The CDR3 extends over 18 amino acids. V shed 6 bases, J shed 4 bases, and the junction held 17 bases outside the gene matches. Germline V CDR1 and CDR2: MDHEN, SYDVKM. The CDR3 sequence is CASSYRVPGQGTVYGYTF. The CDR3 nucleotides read TGTGCCAGCAGCTATCGGGTCCCGGGACAGGGGACGGTCTATGGCTACACCTTC.

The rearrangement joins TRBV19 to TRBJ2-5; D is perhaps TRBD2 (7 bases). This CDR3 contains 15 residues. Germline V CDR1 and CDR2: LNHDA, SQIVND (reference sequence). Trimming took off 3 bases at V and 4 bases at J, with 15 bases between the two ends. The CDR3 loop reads CASSIAFGGRETQYF. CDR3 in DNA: TGTGCCAGTAGTATTGCGTTCGGGGGGCGAGAGACCCAGTACTTC.

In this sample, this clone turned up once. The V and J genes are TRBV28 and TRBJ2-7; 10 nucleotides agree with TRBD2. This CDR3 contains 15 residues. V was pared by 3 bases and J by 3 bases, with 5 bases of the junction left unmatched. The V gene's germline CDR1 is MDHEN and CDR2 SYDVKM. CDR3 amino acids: CASSFASSGSYEQYF. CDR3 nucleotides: TGTGCCAGCAGTTTTGCCTCTAGCGGGAGCTACGAGCAGTACTTC. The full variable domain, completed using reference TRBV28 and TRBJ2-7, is DVKVTQSSRYLVKRTGEKVFLECVQDMDHENMFWYRQDPGLGLRLIYFSYDVKMKEKGDIPEGYSVSREKKERFSLILESASTNQTSMYLCASSFASSGSYEQYFGPGTRLTVT.

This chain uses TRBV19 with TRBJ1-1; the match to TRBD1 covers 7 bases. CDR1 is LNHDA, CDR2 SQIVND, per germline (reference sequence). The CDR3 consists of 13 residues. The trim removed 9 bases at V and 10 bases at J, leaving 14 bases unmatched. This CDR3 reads CASSDRTPFGAFF. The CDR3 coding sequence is TGTGCCAGCTCGGACAGGACACCCTTTGGAGCTTTCTTT.

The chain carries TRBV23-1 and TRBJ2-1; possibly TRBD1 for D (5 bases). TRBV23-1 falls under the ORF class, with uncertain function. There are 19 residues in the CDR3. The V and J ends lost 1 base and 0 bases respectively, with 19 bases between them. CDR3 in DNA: TGCGCCAGCAGTCAATGCTACAGGTCTACGATCAGCTCCTACAATGAGCAGTTCTTC. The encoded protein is CASSQCYRSTISSYNEQFF.

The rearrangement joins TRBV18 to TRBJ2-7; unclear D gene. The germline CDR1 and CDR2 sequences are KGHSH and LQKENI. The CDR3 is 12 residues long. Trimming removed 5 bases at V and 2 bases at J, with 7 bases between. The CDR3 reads CASSFGPYEQYF. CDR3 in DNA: TGTGCCAGCTCATTCGGTCCCTACGAGCAGTACTTC.

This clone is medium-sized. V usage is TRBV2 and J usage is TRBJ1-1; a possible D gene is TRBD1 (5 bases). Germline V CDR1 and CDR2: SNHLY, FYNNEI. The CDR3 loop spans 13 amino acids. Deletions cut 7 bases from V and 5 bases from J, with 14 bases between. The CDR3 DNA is TGTGCCAGCAACCGACAGATAGGAACTGAAGCTTTCTTT. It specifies CASNRQIGTEAFF.

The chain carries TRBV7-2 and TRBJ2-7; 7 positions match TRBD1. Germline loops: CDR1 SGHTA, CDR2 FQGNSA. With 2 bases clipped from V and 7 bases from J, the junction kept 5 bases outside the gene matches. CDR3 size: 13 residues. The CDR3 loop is CASSLSRGLEQYF. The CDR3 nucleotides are TGTGCCAGCAGCTTATCAAGGGGGCTTGAGCAGTACTTC.

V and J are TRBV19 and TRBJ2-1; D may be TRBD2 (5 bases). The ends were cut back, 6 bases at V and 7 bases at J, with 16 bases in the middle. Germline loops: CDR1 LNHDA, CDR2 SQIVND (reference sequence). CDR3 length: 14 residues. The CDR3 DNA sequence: TGTGCCAGTAGGGGAGTAGACTATACAAATGAGCAGTTCTTC. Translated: CASRGVDYTNEQFF.

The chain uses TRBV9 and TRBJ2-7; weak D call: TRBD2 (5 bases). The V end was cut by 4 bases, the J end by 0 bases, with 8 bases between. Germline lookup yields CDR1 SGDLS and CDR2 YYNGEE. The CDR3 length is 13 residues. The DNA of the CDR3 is TGTGCCAGCAGCAATAGCGTCTCCTACGAGCAGTACTTC. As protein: CASSNSVSYEQYF.

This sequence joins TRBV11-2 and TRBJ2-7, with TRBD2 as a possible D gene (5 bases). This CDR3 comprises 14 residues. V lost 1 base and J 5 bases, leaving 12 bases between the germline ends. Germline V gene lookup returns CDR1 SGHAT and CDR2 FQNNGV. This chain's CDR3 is CASSLVGVRDEQYF. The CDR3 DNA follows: TGTGCCAGCAGCTTAGTCGGGGTGAGGGACGAGCAGTACTTC.

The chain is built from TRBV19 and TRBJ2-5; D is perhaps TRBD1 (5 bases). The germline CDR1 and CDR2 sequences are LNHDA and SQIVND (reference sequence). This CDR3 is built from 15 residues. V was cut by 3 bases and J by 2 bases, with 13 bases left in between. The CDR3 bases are TGTGCCAGTAGTATCGGCAGGGCTGGGCAAGAGACCCAGTACTTC. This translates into CASSIGRAGQETQYF.

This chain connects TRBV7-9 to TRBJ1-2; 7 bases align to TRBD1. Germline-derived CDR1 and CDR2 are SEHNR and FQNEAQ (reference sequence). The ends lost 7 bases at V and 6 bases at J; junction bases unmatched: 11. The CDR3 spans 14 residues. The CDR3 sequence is CASTTRDSTHGYTF. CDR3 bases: TGTGCCAGCACCACACGGGACAGTACACATGGCTACACCTTC.

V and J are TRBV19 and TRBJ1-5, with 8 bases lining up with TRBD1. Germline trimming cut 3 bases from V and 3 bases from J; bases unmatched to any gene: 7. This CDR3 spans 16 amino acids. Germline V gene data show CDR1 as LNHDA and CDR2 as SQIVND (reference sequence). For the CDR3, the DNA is TGTGCCAGTAGTATTGATCCGGGACAGGTCAATCAGCCCCAGCATTTT. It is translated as CASSIDPGQVNQPQHF.

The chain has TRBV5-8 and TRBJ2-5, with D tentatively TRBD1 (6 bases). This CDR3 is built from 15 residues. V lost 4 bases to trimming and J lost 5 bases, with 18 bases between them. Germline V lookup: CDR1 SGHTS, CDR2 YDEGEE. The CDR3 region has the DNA TGTGCCAGCAGCCCCGGACAGCCCTTTGGTGAGACCCAGTACTTC. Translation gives CASSPGQPFGETQYF.

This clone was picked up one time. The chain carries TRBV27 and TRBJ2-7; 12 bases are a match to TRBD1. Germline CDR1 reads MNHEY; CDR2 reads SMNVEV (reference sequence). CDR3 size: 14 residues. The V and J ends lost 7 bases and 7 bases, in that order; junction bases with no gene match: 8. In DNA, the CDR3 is TGTGCCAGCAAGAGGGGACAGGGGGCGGGGGAGCAGTACTTC. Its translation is CASKRGQGAGEQYF.

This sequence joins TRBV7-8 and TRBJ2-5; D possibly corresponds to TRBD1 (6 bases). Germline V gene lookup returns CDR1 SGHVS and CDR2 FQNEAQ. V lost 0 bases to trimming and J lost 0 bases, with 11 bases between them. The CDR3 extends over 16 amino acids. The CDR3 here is CASSLARQEDQETQYF. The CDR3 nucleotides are TGTGCCAGCAGCTTAGCGCGACAGGAGGACCAAGAGACCCAGTACTTC.

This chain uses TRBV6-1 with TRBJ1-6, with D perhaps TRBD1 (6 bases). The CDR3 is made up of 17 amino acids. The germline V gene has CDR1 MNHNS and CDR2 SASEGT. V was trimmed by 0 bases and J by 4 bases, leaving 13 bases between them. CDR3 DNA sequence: TGTGCCAGCAGTGAAGCGACAGGAAGCCAGTATAATTCACCCCTCCACTTT. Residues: CASSEATGSQYNSPLHF.